This entry lists 29 T cell receptor beta chains sequenced from one sample in a study of cytomegalovirus exposure and HLA in healthy donors. Some clones are missing from TCRdb's copy, which holds only in-frame ones; the method was immunoSEQ multiplex PCR. The profile covers about 200,000 clones, with about nine tenths appearing a single time and 1.5% to 2% taken by the ten largest. The sequenced sample consisted of PBMCs. All receptors come from a woman under 30 in good health and CMV-seropositive.

The chain carries TRBV30 and TRBJ1-2, with D perhaps TRBD1 (5 bases). This CDR3 spans 11 amino acids. Trimming took off 4 bases at V and 8 bases at J, with 11 bases between the two ends. Germline V gene data show CDR1 as GTSNPN and CDR2 as SVGIG (reference sequence). CDR3 in DNA: TGTGCCTGGACAGGGTACTTAGGCTACACCTTC. It yields the protein CAWTGYLGYTF. Looking up the rest from reference TRBV30 and TRBJ1-2 gives the full variable domain: SQTIHQWPATLVQPVGSPLSLECTVEGTSNPNLYWYRQAAGRGLQLLFYSVGIGQISSEVPQNLSASRPQDRQFILSSKKLLLSDSGFYLCAWTGYLGYTFGSGTRLTVV.

This clone was counted a few times. The genes are TRBV27 and TRBJ1-1, with D unresolved. Germline V gene lookup returns CDR1 MNHEY and CDR2 SMNVEV (reference sequence). This CDR3 region has 16 residues. Trimming removed 3 bases from V and 0 bases from J, with 14 bases in between. The CDR3 bases are TGTGCCAGCAGTTTCGGGAAGGGTTACATGAACACTGAAGCTTTCTTT. The encoded protein is CASSFGKGYMNTEAFF.

This chain links TRBV4-1 with TRBJ1-2, with a weak D call TRBD1 (6 bases). Germline V CDR1 and CDR2: MGHRA, YSYEKL. The CDR3 has 13 residues. The V and J ends lost 3 bases and 6 bases respectively, with 11 bases between them. CDR3 loop: CASSQGGANGYTF. The CDR3 DNA is TGCGCCAGCAGCCAGGGGGGGGCGAATGGCTACACCTTC.

The rearrangement links TRBV29-1 to TRBJ1-1; TRBD1 is a possible D gene (5 bases). CDR1 is SQVTM and CDR2 is ANQGSEA in the germline V gene. Trimming stripped 3 bases from V and 0 bases from J, with 8 bases between. The CDR3 loop spans 13 amino acids. The CDR3 DNA follows: TGCAGCGTTGAGAGACAGCTGAACACTGAAGCTTTCTTT. Its translation is CSVERQLNTEAFF.

V is TRBV20-1 and J is TRBJ2-1; TRBD2 matches 7 bases. CDR3 length equals 10 residues. The V gene end was trimmed by 6 bases and the J gene end by 16 bases; junction bases not matched to a gene: 9. Germline V lookup: CDR1 DFQATT, CDR2 SNEGSKA (reference sequence). CDR3 residues: CSATGTNRFF. The CDR3 coding sequence is TGCAGTGCAACCGGGACTAACCGTTTCTTC.

The chain recombines TRBV5-1 with TRBJ2-1, with D possibly being TRBD2 (5 bases). Trimming pared 3 bases from V and 0 bases from J, leaving 13 bases between. In germline, CDR1 is SGHRS, CDR2 YFSETQ. The length of the CDR3 is 16 residues. The CDR3 DNA follows: TGCGCCAGCAGCTCTGGACTGATCAGCTCCTACAATGAGCAGTTCTTC. It is translated as CASSSGLISSYNEQFF.

This chain links TRBV9 with TRBJ2-7; 9 nucleotides line up with TRBD2. The CDR3 contains 15 residues. Germline loops: CDR1 SGDLS, CDR2 YYNGEE. With 0 bases clipped from V and 1 base from J, the junction kept 2 bases outside the gene matches. The CDR3 nucleotides read TGTGCCAGCAGCGTAGCGGCGGGAGGGTCCTACGAGCAGTACTTC. This gives the protein CASSVAAGGSYEQYF.

V gene TRBV18 combines with J gene TRBJ2-1; D perhaps matches TRBD2 (5 bases). CDR3 size: 13 residues. The V and J ends lost 5 bases and 8 bases respectively, with 13 bases between them. Germline values: CDR1 KGHSH, CDR2 LQKENI. DNA for the CDR3: TGTGCCAGCTCATCCAAACTTAGCGATGAGCAGTTCTTC. Translated: CASSSKLSDEQFF.

This sequence joins TRBV7-3 and TRBJ1-1; D is unclear. Germline lookup yields CDR1 SGHTA and CDR2 FQGTGA. The V end lost 2 bases, the J end lost 1 base, and 11 bases lay between the germline ends. This CDR3 contains 15 residues. The CDR3 here is CASSLFNSRNTEAFF. CDR3 bases: TGTGCCAGCAGCTTATTTAATTCCAGGAACACTGAAGCTTTCTTT. The entire variable domain, with the rest obtained from reference TRBV7-3 and TRBJ1-1, is as follows: GAGVSQTPSNKVTEKGKYVELRCDPISGHTALYWYRQSLGQGPEFLIYFQGTGAADDSGLPNDRFFAVRPEGSVSTLKIQRTERGDSAVYLCASSLFNSRNTEAFFGQGTRLTVV.

The chain's CDR3 is CAWSGGATYEQYF. The CDR3 DNA follows: TGTGCCTGGAGTGGAGGCGCTACCTACGAGCAGTACTTC. The chain employs TRBV30 and TRBJ2-7; D gene uncertain. Germline V gives CDR1 GTSNPN, CDR2 SVGIG (reference sequence). This CDR3 region has 13 residues. Trimming left V 1 base short and J 2 bases short, with 9 bases between.

This clone appeared a single time. The chain employs TRBV27 and TRBJ2-5; a weak D match, TRBD1 (6 bases). The germline V gene has CDR1 MNHEY and CDR2 SMNVEV (reference sequence). The CDR3 length is 14 residues. V lost 7 bases and J lost 4, with 16 bases in between. DNA of the CDR3: TGTGCCAGCAAACCCGGGGTAGGGGGAGAGACCCAGTACTTC. Encoded protein: CASKPGVGGETQYF.

V gene TRBV5-5 combines with J gene TRBJ2-5, with D perhaps matching TRBD1 (8 bases). Germline V gives CDR1 SGHKS, CDR2 YYEKEE (reference sequence). V was pared by 5 bases and J by 2 bases, with 16 bases between. The length of the CDR3 is 15 residues. The CDR3 DNA follows: TGTGCCAGCAGTGCACAGGGGGGGGAGCAAGAGACCCAGTACTTC. Encoded protein: CASSAQGGEQETQYF.

CDR3 sequence (DNA): TGCAGTGCAAAAGGGGAAGATACGCAGTATTTT. This encodes CSAKGEDTQYF. The chain employs TRBV20-1 and TRBJ2-3; possibly TRBD1 for D (5 bases). From germline, CDR1 is DFQATT and CDR2 SNEGSKA (reference sequence). The CDR3 consists of 11 residues. V lost 6 bases to trimming and J lost 5 bases, with 9 bases between them.

The chain uses TRBV28 and TRBJ2-1, with TRBD2 matching 7 bases. V gave up 3 bases and J gave up 3 bases; unmatched junction bases: 8. Germline V gene lookup returns CDR1 MDHEN and CDR2 SYDVKM. CDR3 length: 16 residues. DNA for the CDR3: TGTGCCAGCAGTTTGATTGGACTAGTTCTCTACAATGAGCAGTTCTTC. Amino acids: CASSLIGLVLYNEQFF.

V and J are TRBV19 and TRBJ1-5; 8 nucleotides line up with TRBD1. This CDR3 comprises 14 residues. CDR1 and CDR2 from the germline V gene are LNHDA and SQIVND (reference sequence). The V segment lost 8 bases and the J segment 6 bases; nucleotides outside the gene matches: 9. The CDR3 sequence: CASQADRDIQPQHF. The CDR3, as DNA: TGTGCCAGTCAGGCGGACAGGGATATTCAGCCCCAGCATTTT.

This chain links TRBV18 with TRBJ1-2; unclear D gene. The germline V and J ends were trimmed by 4 bases and 4 bases, with 13 bases remaining between them. The CDR3 extends over 14 amino acids. CDR1 and CDR2 from the germline V gene are KGHSH and LQKENI. CDR3 in DNA: TGTGCCAGCTCACTCTTAGGAGGCTTCTATGGCTACACCTTC. Translated: CASSLLGGFYGYTF.

The rearrangement links TRBV4-2 to TRBJ2-7; D gene ambiguous. Deletions cut 0 bases from V and 1 base from J, with 10 bases between. Germline assignment: CDR1 LGHNA and CDR2 YNFKEQ. The CDR3 totals 15 residues. The CDR3: CASSQDQASSYEQYF. DNA for the CDR3: TGTGCCAGCAGCCAAGATCAGGCCAGTTCCTACGAGCAGTACTTC.

This clone turned up a few times. The chain uses TRBV6-5 and TRBJ2-3; 8 nucleotides line up with TRBD2. CDR3 length: 14 residues. Per germline, CDR1 MNHEY and CDR2 SVGAGI. V gave up 4 bases and J gave up 5 bases; unmatched junction bases: 5. The CDR3 is CASSLGLAGDTQYF. The CDR3 nucleotides are TGTGCCAGCAGTTTAGGACTAGCTGGAGATACGCAGTATTTT.

The J gene is TRBJ1-4, the V gene TRBV2; D not certain. V was clipped by 7 bases and J by 5 bases, with 11 bases between them. Germline loops: CDR1 SNHLY, CDR2 FYNNEI. This CDR3 comprises 13 residues. In DNA, the CDR3 is TGTGCCAGCACCCCTCGGGAGAATGAAAAACTGTTTTTT. Its translation is CASTPRENEKLFF.

With regard to this clone: Other DNA sequences in this specimen translate into the identical CDR3. The chain employs TRBV6-4 and TRBJ2-6, with D unclear. The germline gives CDR1 MRHNA, CDR2 SNTAGT. V was trimmed by 3 bases and J by 0 bases, leaving 6 bases between them. The CDR3 extends over 15 amino acids. The CDR3, as DNA: TGTGCCAGCAGTGAAGACAACTCTGGGGCCAACGTCCTGACTTTC. It is translated as CASSEDNSGANVLTF.

The chain combines TRBV5-4 with TRBJ1-3; D is uncertain. Trimming left V 2 bases short and J 1 base short, with 7 bases between. Per germline, CDR1 SGHNT and CDR2 YYREEE (reference sequence). This CDR3 comprises 14 residues. CDR3 loop: CASSFLASGNTIYF. The CDR3 DNA is TGTGCCAGCAGCTTCCTAGCGTCTGGAAACACCATATATTTT.

This rearrangement joins TRBV6-1 to TRBJ2-7, with D possibly matching TRBD1 (6 bases). V was trimmed by 2 bases and J by 3 bases, leaving 11 bases between them. Germline loops: CDR1 MNHNS, CDR2 SASEGT. This CDR3 region has 14 residues. The CDR3 reads CASSESRGFYEQYF. The CDR3 DNA is TGTGCCAGCAGTGAATCGAGGGGGTTCTACGAGCAGTACTTC.

The chain has TRBV9 and TRBJ2-7; no clear D. In germline, CDR1 is SGDLS, CDR2 YYNGEE. V was shortened by 0 bases and J by 0 bases, with 7 bases between the two germline ends. This CDR3 contains 14 residues. This chain's CDR3 is CASSVGTASYEQYF. The DNA for the CDR3 is TGTGCCAGCAGCGTAGGCACAGCCTCCTACGAGCAGTACTTC. The whole variable domain, filled in from reference TRBV9 and TRBJ2-7, reads DSGVTQTPKHLITATGQRVTLRCSPRSGDLSVYWYQQSLDQGLQFLIQYYNGEERAKGNILERFSAQQFPDLHSELNLSSLELGDSALYFCASSVGTASYEQYFGPGTRLTVT.

This chain uses TRBV15 with TRBJ2-4, with D possibly being TRBD2 (5 bases). The CDR3 spans 15 residues. Germline loops: CDR1 LNHNV, CDR2 YYDKDF (reference sequence). Trimming removed 4 bases at V and 6 bases at J, with 16 bases between. CDR3 nucleotides: TGTGCCACCAGCACTGGCCGGAGGAGCGGAAACATTCAGTACTTC. It is translated as CATSTGRRSGNIQYF.

This clone was detected a few times. This chain links TRBV28 with TRBJ2-7, with D tentatively TRBD2 (5 bases). CDR1 is MDHEN, CDR2 SYDVKM, per germline. V was clipped by 6 bases and J by 7 bases, with 19 bases between them. The CDR3 has 14 residues. The CDR3 DNA reads as TGTGCCAGCAGGTTGACTACCCTAGTGGGGGAGCAGTACTTC. Translated: CASRLTTLVGEQYF.

The V call is TRBV2, the J call TRBJ2-2; 7 positions agree with TRBD2. The germline V gene encodes CDR1 SNHLY and CDR2 FYNNEI. The CDR3 is 13 amino acids. Germline trimming cut 8 bases from V and 7 bases from J; bases unmatched to any gene: 7. The CDR3 spells CASLAGVVGELFF. The CDR3 DNA reads TGTGCCAGCTTGGCGGGAGTGGTCGGGGAGCTGTTTTTT. The full variable domain, in which reference TRBV2 and TRBJ2-2 provide the parts outside the CDR3, is EPEVTQTPSHQVTQMGQEVILRCVPISNHLYFYWYRQILGQKVEFLVSFYNNEISEKSEIFDDQFSVERPDGSNFTLKIRSTKLEDSAMYFCASLAGVVGELFFGEGSRLTVL.

J is TRBJ2-2 and V is TRBV9, with 14 bases lining up with TRBD2. The germline gives CDR1 SGDLS, CDR2 YYNGEE. CDR3 length: 17 amino acids. The trim removed 0 bases at V and 5 bases at J, leaving 3 bases unmatched. The DNA for the CDR3 is TGTGCCAGCAGCGTAGGGGGACTAGCGGGAGCTACCGGGGAGCTGTTTTTT. Its protein is CASSVGGLAGATGELFF.

The V call is TRBV30, the J call TRBJ2-5; TRBD2 matches at 13 bases. The V gene's germline CDR1 is GTSNPN and CDR2 SVGIG (reference sequence). The CDR3 covers 17 residues. J lost 4 bases, V lost 4 bases, and 12 bases had no gene match. The CDR3 DNA is TGTGCCTGGAAAATCGGGTGGACTAGCGGGGGATTAGAGACCCAGTACTTC. Translation: CAWKIGWTSGGLETQYF.

The chain is built from TRBV4-1 and TRBJ1-1; the D gene is possibly TRBD1 (5 bases). This CDR3 comprises 17 residues. The ends were cut back, 0 bases at V and 1 base at J, with 15 bases in the middle. Germline CDR1 is MGHRA and CDR2 is YSYEKL. For the CDR3, the DNA is TGCGCCAGCAGCCAAGATCGCGAGACAGCCGAGAACACTGAAGCTTTCTTT. It translates to CASSQDRETAENTEAFF.